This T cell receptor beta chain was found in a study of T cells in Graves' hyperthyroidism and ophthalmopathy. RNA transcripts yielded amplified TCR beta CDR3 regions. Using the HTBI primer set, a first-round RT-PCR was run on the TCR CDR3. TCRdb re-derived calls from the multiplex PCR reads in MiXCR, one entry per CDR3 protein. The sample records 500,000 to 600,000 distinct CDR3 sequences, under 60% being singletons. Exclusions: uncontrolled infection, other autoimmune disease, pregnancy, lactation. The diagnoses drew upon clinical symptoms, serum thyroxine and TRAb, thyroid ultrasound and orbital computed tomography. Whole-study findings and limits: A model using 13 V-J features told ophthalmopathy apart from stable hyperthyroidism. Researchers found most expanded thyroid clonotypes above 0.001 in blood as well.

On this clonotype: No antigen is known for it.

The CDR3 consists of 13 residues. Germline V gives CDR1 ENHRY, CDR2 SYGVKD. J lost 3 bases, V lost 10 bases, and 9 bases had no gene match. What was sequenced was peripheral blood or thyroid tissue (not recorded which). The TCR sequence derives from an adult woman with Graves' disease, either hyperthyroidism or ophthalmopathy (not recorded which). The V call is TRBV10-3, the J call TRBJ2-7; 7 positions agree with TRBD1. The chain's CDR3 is CAKTDRDGYEQYF. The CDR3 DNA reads TGTGCCAAGACCGACAGGGACGGCTACGAGCAGTACTTC.